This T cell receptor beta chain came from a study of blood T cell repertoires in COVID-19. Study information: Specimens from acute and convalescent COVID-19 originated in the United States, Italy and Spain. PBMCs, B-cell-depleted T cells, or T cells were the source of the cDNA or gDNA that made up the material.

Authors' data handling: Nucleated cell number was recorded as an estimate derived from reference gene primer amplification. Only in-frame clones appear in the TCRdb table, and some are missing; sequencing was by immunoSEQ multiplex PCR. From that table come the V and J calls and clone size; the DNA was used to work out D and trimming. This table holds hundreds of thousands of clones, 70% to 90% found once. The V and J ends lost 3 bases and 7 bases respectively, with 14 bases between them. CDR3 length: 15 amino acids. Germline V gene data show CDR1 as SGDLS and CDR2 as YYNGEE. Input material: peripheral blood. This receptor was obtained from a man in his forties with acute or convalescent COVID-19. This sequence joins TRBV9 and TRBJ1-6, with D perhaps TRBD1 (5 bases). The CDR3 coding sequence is TGTGCCAGCAGCGCCGGGGGGTGGCAGAATTCACCCCTCCACTTT. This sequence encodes CASSAGGWQNSPLHF.